The 3 T cell receptor beta chains given below trace back to one sample, sequenced in a study of T cells in women clearing cervical HPV infection. Measured with immunoSEQ multiplex PCR; TCRdb has only the in-frame clones, and not every one. This repertoire includes 45,000 to 55,000 clones. Sequencing used blood buffy coat. Every receptor here comes from a woman between 18 and 69 years old with a cervical HPV16 infection that either progressed to CIN3+ or cleared (not recorded which).

Points on this clone: The read comes to an end 3 residues before the CDR3 does, leaving the germline J gene to fill in the end. This chain links TRBV11-2 with TRBJ2-2, with D perhaps matching TRBD1 (5 bases). Germline V CDR1 and CDR2: SGHAT, FQNNGV. This CDR3 has 13 amino acids. V was pared by 5 bases and J by 4 bases, with 8 bases between. CDR3 DNA (partial): TGTGCCAGCAGCGTCAGGGTCACCGGGGAG. Translation: CASSVRVTGE. The entire CDR3 protein reads CASSVRVTGELFF.

For this clone: The read comes to an end 3 residues before the CDR3 does, leaving the germline J gene to fill in the end. This sequence joins TRBV6-1 and TRBJ2-6, with D possibly TRBD1 on 5 matching bases. The V and J ends lost 4 bases and 0 bases respectively, with 10 bases between them. Germline assignment: CDR1 MNHNS and CDR2 SASEGT. The CDR3 loop spans 16 amino acids. The DNA read from the CDR3 is TGTGCCAGCAGTGGGGGCCCAGTCTCTGGGGCCAACGTC. Translation gives CASSGGPVSGANV. The CDR3, in full, reads CASSGGPVSGANVLTF.

As for this clone: The read halts 3 residues ahead of the CDR3 end, with the missing end drawn from the germline J gene. The V call is TRBV6-1, the J call TRBJ1-1; possible D gene TRBD1, 5 bases. The germline gives CDR1 MNHNS, CDR2 SASEGT. The CDR3 consists of 16 residues. Trimming left V 1 base short and J 5 bases short, with 17 bases between. The CDR3 region is CASSEEAGYPRTEAFF. CDR3 bases read: TGTGCCAGCAGTGAAGAGGCAGGGTACCCCAGGACTGAA.